The 4 T cell receptor beta chains below all came from one sample that was sequenced in a study of cytomegalovirus exposure and HLA in healthy donors. Use of 60 Vbeta and 13 Jbeta primers characterized the PCR. Using immunoSEQ multiplex PCR, the repertoire was profiled, and TCRdb retains in-frame clones only, with some absent. The sample includes approximately 160,000 clones, 77% of them seen just once. Input material: PBMCs. Receptors originate from a woman under 40 in good health and CMV-seronegative.

The chain employs TRBV7-9 and TRBJ2-1; no definite D call. The V gene's germline CDR1 is SEHNR and CDR2 FQNEAQ (reference sequence). Trimming stripped 5 bases from V and 2 bases from J, with 19 bases between. The length of the CDR3 is 17 residues. CDR3 sequence: CASSPPPRFGPYNEQFF. As DNA, the CDR3 is TGTGCCAGCAGCCCGCCCCCCCGTTTTGGGCCCTACAATGAGCAGTTCTTC.

This chain connects TRBV6-9 to TRBJ1-2, with D possibly TRBD1 on 6 matching bases. The CDR3 runs to 15 residues. Germline lookup yields CDR1 MNHGY and CDR2 SVAAGI. V lost 1 base and J lost 8, with 17 bases in between. The chain's CDR3 is CASSYCGGGGWGYTF. CDR3 bases: TGTGCCAGCAGTTATTGCGGAGGGGGGGGGTGGGGCTACACCTTC.

The chain combines TRBV4-2 with TRBJ1-3; tentative D call: TRBD1 (6 bases). Trimming removed 2 bases from V and 0 bases from J, with 11 bases in between. Germline CDR1 reads LGHNA; CDR2 reads YNFKEQ. This CDR3 spans 16 amino acids. CDR3 sequence (DNA): TGTGCCAGCAGCCAACGACAGGAGATCTCTGGAAACACCATATATTTT. Translated, it gives CASSQRQEISGNTIYF.

The chain couples TRBV7-7 to TRBJ2-2, with D perhaps matching TRBD1 (5 bases). V was shortened by 10 bases and J by 2 bases, with 20 bases between the two germline ends. The CDR3 runs 16 residues. The germline CDR1 and CDR2 sequences are SSHAT and FNYEAQ (reference sequence). The CDR3 region is CAIGQNVGRNTGELFF. The DNA of the CDR3 is TGTGCCATCGGACAAAACGTCGGGCGAAACACCGGGGAGCTGTTTTTT.